These 30 T cell receptor beta chains originate from one sample sequenced in a study of T cell changes during pregnancy in multiple sclerosis. Here immunoSEQ multiplex PCR was the method, and the copy in TCRdb shows in-frame clones only, minus some. The table shows over 60,000 clones, with roughly nine tenths occurring only once. Source: CD4+ T cells from peripheral blood mononuclear cells, taken in the third trimester of pregnancy. These receptor sequences come from a female donor in good health, enrolled as a control in a pregnancy study.

This clone was observed a single time. In DNA form, the CDR3 reads TGCGCCAGCAGCCAAGTTCCCAGCGGGGGGAGCACAGATACGCAGTATTTT. Translating gives CASSQVPSGGSTDTQYF. The V gene is TRBV4-1, the J gene TRBJ2-3; 9 bases are a match to TRBD2. CDR1 is MGHRA, CDR2 YSYEKL, per germline. The CDR3 has 17 residues. The ends lost 1 base at V and 0 bases at J; junction bases unmatched: 5.

The chain recombines TRBV4-1 with TRBJ1-5; D unresolved. V shed 0 bases and J shed 8 bases, with 11 bases lying between them. There are 14 residues in the CDR3. Germline CDR1 and CDR2: MGHRA and YSYEKL. CDR3 sequence (DNA): TGCGCCAGCAGCCAAGAGGCCCTCATGGAGCCCCAGCATTTT. Translated, it gives CASSQEALMEPQHF.

The V call is TRBV4-3, the J call TRBJ1-4; 7 nucleotides match TRBD1. In germline, CDR1 is LGHNA, CDR2 YSLEER. V was clipped by 1 base and J by 7 bases; unmatched bases: 3. There are 14 residues in the CDR3. CDR3 DNA: TGCGCCAGCAGCCAAGGACAGGGTAGTGAAAAACTGTTTTTT. Amino acid sequence: CASSQGQGSEKLFF.

The chain recombines TRBV7-2 with TRBJ1-4, with TRBD1 identical over 7 bases. V trimming: 3 bases; J trimming: 5 bases; junction bases outside the gene matches: 6. Germline lookup yields CDR1 SGHTA and CDR2 FQGNSA. The CDR3 extends over 15 amino acids. The CDR3 DNA follows: TGTGCCAGCAGCTTCTATGGCAGGGGGAATGAAAAACTGTTTTTT. Translated: CASSFYGRGNEKLFF.

V is TRBV6-6 and J is TRBJ2-7; TRBD2 might be the D (6 bases). This CDR3 spans 13 amino acids. Germline V CDR1 and CDR2: MNHNY, SVGAGI (reference sequence). The V end was cut by 5 bases, the J end by 2 bases, with 10 bases between. CDR3 bases: TGTGCCAGCAGTATCGGGACTCCCTACGAGCAGTACTTC. Its translation is CASSIGTPYEQYF.

In its sample, this clone was seen once. The V and J genes are TRBV21-1 and TRBJ2-5; whether TRBD2, the table's D call, matches the DNA was not checked. TRBV21-1 has pseudogene status. This CDR3 is 17 amino acids long. Here the CDR3 DNA reads TGTGCCAGCAGCAAAGCCCCAACTAGCGGGGGCCAAGAGACCCAGTACTTC. Translating it yields CASSKAPTSGGQETQYF.

The chain is built from TRBV9 and TRBJ1-2, with TRBD1 matching 7 bases. CDR3 length: 16 residues. The V and J ends lost 0 bases and 4 bases, in that order; junction bases with no gene match: 9. From germline, CDR1 is SGDLS and CDR2 YYNGEE. The CDR3 reads CASSVEASRGTYGYTF. The CDR3 DNA reads TGTGCCAGCAGCGTAGAAGCTAGCAGGGGGACCTATGGCTACACCTTC.

The rearrangement links TRBV7-2 to TRBJ2-1; possibly TRBD1 for D (6 bases). The CDR3 totals 15 residues. Trimming took 4 bases from V and 3 from J, leaving 13 bases between them. CDR1 and CDR2 from the germline V gene are SGHTA and FQGNSA. The CDR3 sequence is CASSSVGQYYNEQFF. CDR3 nucleotide sequence: TGTGCCAGCAGCTCCGTCGGACAGTACTACAATGAGCAGTTCTTC.

The rearrangement uses TRBV4-3 and TRBJ2-5; 14 bases line up with TRBD2. This CDR3 is 17 amino acids long. V gave up 2 bases and J gave up 5 bases; unmatched junction bases: 7. The germline V gene encodes CDR1 LGHNA and CDR2 YSLEER. In DNA, the CDR3 is TGCGCCAGCAGCCAACAGACTAGCGGGGGGGCGATGGAGACCCAGTACTTC. Translating it yields CASSQQTSGGAMETQYF.

The chain recombines TRBV5-5 with TRBJ2-7, with a tentative D call TRBD1 (6 bases). V was trimmed by 0 bases and J by 1 base, leaving 11 bases between them. The CDR3 sequence is 15 residues long. Germline assignment: CDR1 SGHKS and CDR2 YYEKEE (reference sequence). The CDR3 DNA follows: TGTGCCAGCAGCTTGGAAGCCAGGGGATCCTACGAGCAGTACTTC. Translating it yields CASSLEARGSYEQYF.

This chain joins TRBV6-6 and TRBJ1-4; D is possibly TRBD1 (6 bases). The CDR3 is 15 amino acids. Germline loops: CDR1 MNHNY, CDR2 SVGAGI (reference sequence). Trimming removed 10 bases at V and 7 bases at J, with 22 bases between. The CDR3 reads CATNTGPRGREKLFF. The CDR3 nucleotides read TGTGCCACCAACACAGGTCCCAGGGGTCGTGAAAAACTGTTTTTT.

This sequence joins TRBV5-6 and TRBJ2-1; 10 nucleotides line up with TRBD2. The CDR3 runs 14 residues. Germline CDR1 reads SGHDT; CDR2 reads YYEEEE. V gave up 2 bases and J gave up 9 bases; unmatched junction bases: 5. Here the CDR3 reads CASSLGLAEGEQFF. Here the CDR3 DNA reads TGTGCCAGCAGCTTAGGACTAGCGGAAGGTGAGCAGTTCTTC.

The chain uses TRBV5-6 and TRBJ1-2, with 10 bases fitting TRBD1. CDR1 SGHDT and CDR2 YYEEEE come from the germline V gene. V was pared by 2 bases and J by 6 bases, with 10 bases of the junction left unmatched. The CDR3 is made up of 16 amino acids. As DNA, the CDR3 is TGTGCCAGCAGCTTCGCGACAGGGGGCGATAGGGATGGCTACACCTTC. Encoded protein: CASSFATGGDRDGYTF.

The V call is TRBV7-2, the J call TRBJ2-7, with TRBD1 identical over 8 bases. Germline V gene sequence: CDR1 SGHTA, CDR2 FQGNSA. The CDR3 loop spans 16 amino acids. Unmatched junction bases numbered 9, after V lost 5 bases and J lost 0 bases. CDR3 DNA: TGTGCCAGCAGCCCATGGACAGGGCCCAGCTCCTACGAGCAGTACTTC. It is translated as CASSPWTGPSSYEQYF.

The chain uses TRBV28 and TRBJ1-2; a possible D gene is TRBD1 (5 bases). V was shortened by 3 bases and J by 4 bases, with 9 bases between the two germline ends. Germline assignment: CDR1 MDHEN and CDR2 SYDVKM. This CDR3 has 13 amino acids. The CDR3 is CASSLGRGYGYTF. The CDR3 DNA reads as TGTGCCAGCAGTTTGGGTAGGGGCTATGGCTACACCTTC.

The V gene is TRBV4-3, the J gene TRBJ2-3; the D gene is possibly TRBD2 (7 bases). Germline CDR1 LGHNA, CDR2 YSLEER. The CDR3 runs to 16 residues. The V gene lost 4 bases and the J gene lost 2 bases, with 16 bases spanning the gap. In nucleotides, the CDR3 is TGCGCCAGCAGCCGTGGGGGCGGGGGATCCACAGATACGCAGTATTTT. Translated: CASSRGGGGSTDTQYF.

The chain uses TRBV2 and TRBJ1-5, with a tentative D call TRBD1 (5 bases). The CDR3 runs 15 residues. Germline-derived CDR1 and CDR2 are SNHLY and FYNNEI. V was cut by 10 bases and J by 0 bases, with 16 bases left in between. This chain's CDR3 is CATAGGRNSNQPQHF. As DNA, the CDR3 is TGTGCCACCGCCGGGGGACGGAATAGCAATCAGCCCCAGCATTTT.

As DNA, the CDR3 is TGTGCCAGCAGAGACAGGGGGGAGGGCTATGGCTACACCTTC. It yields the protein CASRDRGEGYGYTF. The chain links TRBV27 to TRBJ1-2, with 9 bases lining up with TRBD1. V dropped 6 bases and J dropped 4; count of bases not matched to a gene: 6. This CDR3 is 14 amino acids long. Germline V gene lookup returns CDR1 MNHEY and CDR2 SMNVEV (reference sequence).

The V call is TRBV7-2, the J call TRBJ1-5, with TRBD1 identical over 9 bases. The CDR3 extends over 13 amino acids. CDR1 is SGHTA and CDR2 is FQGNSA in the germline V gene. Unmatched junction bases numbered 2, after V lost 5 bases and J lost 6 bases. The CDR3 DNA reads TGTGCCAGCAGCAGGGACAGGGCTCAGCCCCAGCATTTT. Translated: CASSRDRAQPQHF.

The chain has TRBV30 and TRBJ1-2; D might be TRBD1 (5 bases). CDR3 size: 13 residues. Trimming stripped 0 bases from V and 0 bases from J, with 5 bases between. Germline values: CDR1 GTSNPN, CDR2 SVGIG (reference sequence). The CDR3 loop reads CAWSVGANYGYTF. The DNA of the CDR3 is TGTGCCTGGAGTGTAGGGGCTAACTATGGCTACACCTTC.

V gene TRBV7-2 combines with J gene TRBJ1-5; the D gene is possibly TRBD1 (5 bases). V lost 3 bases and J 7 bases, leaving 10 bases between the germline ends. The CDR3 sequence is 13 residues long. CDR1 and CDR2 from the germline V gene are SGHTA and FQGNSA. The CDR3 reads CASSFSAGQPQHF. CDR3 sequence (DNA): TGTGCCAGCAGCTTTAGTGCAGGGCAGCCCCAGCATTTT.

This chain's CDR3 is CAWSVGQDDQPQHF. Here the CDR3 DNA reads TGTGCCTGGAGTGTGGGACAGGACGATCAGCCCCAGCATTTT. This chain links TRBV30 with TRBJ1-5; 8 bases line up with TRBD1. Germline V CDR1 and CDR2: GTSNPN, SVGIG (reference sequence). J was trimmed by 5 bases and V by 0 bases; bases with no gene match: 3. The CDR3 has 14 residues.

The genes are TRBV11-2 and TRBJ1-6, with a tentative D call TRBD1 (5 bases). Deletions cut 7 bases from V and 10 bases from J, with 14 bases between. The germline V gene encodes CDR1 SGHAT and CDR2 FQNNGV. The CDR3 length is 13 residues. This CDR3 reads CASTQGLRSPLHF. The CDR3 DNA is TGTGCCAGCACCCAGGGACTGAGATCACCCCTCCACTTT. The full variable domain, completed using reference TRBV11-2 and TRBJ1-6, is EAGVAQSPRYKIIEKRQSVAFWCNPISGHATLYWYQQILGQGPKLLIQFQNNGVVDDSQLPKDRFSAERLKGVDSTLKIQPAKLEDSAVYLCASTQGLRSPLHFGNGTRLTVT.

Only one count was recorded for this clone. The chain recombines TRBV2 with TRBJ2-7; the match to TRBD1 covers 7 bases. Germline CDR1 SNHLY, CDR2 FYNNEI. This CDR3 contains 15 residues. The trim removed 3 bases at V and 3 bases at J, leaving 8 bases unmatched. The CDR3 loop reads CASSDPRQGYYEQYF. The CDR3 nucleotides are TGTGCCAGCAGTGACCCGAGACAGGGCTACTACGAGCAGTACTTC.

The gene calls are TRBV7-9 and TRBJ1-5; D is undetermined. The CDR3 is 13 amino acids. Germline CDR1 SEHNR, CDR2 FQNEAQ (reference sequence). V was shortened by 6 bases and J by 11 bases, with 17 bases between the two germline ends. The CDR3 loop is CASSPTAPGTQHF. In DNA form, the CDR3 reads TGTGCCAGCAGTCCCACAGCTCCCGGGACCCAGCATTTT.

In DNA, the CDR3 is TGCGCCAGCAGCCAAGACTCCGGGACAGGGCAGTATTTT. Its translation: CASSQDSGTGQYF. V is TRBV4-3 and J is TRBJ2-3; 8 bases map to TRBD1. This CDR3 comprises 13 residues. The V gene end was trimmed by 0 bases and the J gene end by 11 bases; junction bases not matched to a gene: 4. CDR1 is LGHNA and CDR2 is YSLEER in the germline V gene.

This chain's CDR3 is CASSRAQEGYYGYTF. CDR3 coding DNA: TGTGCCAGCTCACGCGCTCAGGAGGGGTACTATGGCTACACCTTC. This chain uses TRBV18 with TRBJ1-2; tentative D call: TRBD1 (5 bases). Germline V gene sequence: CDR1 KGHSH, CDR2 LQKENI. CDR3 length: 15 amino acids. V gave up 4 bases and J gave up 3 bases, with 15 bases separating them.

The chain employs TRBV19 and TRBJ1-6, with D perhaps TRBD1 (6 bases). Per the germline V gene, CDR1 is LNHDA and CDR2 is SQIVND (reference sequence). The CDR3 consists of 16 residues. V lost 6 bases and J 4 bases, leaving 16 bases between the germline ends. The CDR3 DNA reads as TGTGCCAGTAGCCATCCAGGGGACGGATATAATTCACCCCTCCACTTT. Residues: CASSHPGDGYNSPLHF. The full variable domain, in which reference TRBV19 and TRBJ1-6 provide the parts outside the CDR3, is DGGITQSPKYLFRKEGQNVTLSCEQNLNHDAMYWYRQDPGQGLRLIYYSQIVNDFQKGDIAEGYSVSREKKESFPLTVTSAQKNPTAFYLCASSHPGDGYNSPLHFGNGTRLTVT.

This clone has just one count. The V and J genes are TRBV5-4 and TRBJ2-3, with TRBD2 matching 11 bases. The junction had 9 bases not matched to a gene; V was cut back by 4 bases and J by 2 bases. There are 17 residues in the CDR3. Germline V gene data show CDR1 as SGHNT and CDR2 as YYREEE (reference sequence). The CDR3 DNA reads as TGTGCCAGCAGCCCGAAACTAGCGGGGGCCGACACAGATACGCAGTATTTT. Amino acids: CASSPKLAGADTDTQYF.

The chain carries TRBV10-3 and TRBJ1-2, with 8 bases aligning to TRBD1. This CDR3 is 14 amino acids long. CDR1 ENHRY and CDR2 SYGVKD come from the germline V gene. Losses at the gene ends were 6 bases for V and 3 bases for J; bases not matched to a gene: 6. The CDR3: CAISRGQGDYGYTF. The CDR3 bases are TGTGCCATCAGCCGAGGACAGGGCGACTATGGCTACACCTTC.